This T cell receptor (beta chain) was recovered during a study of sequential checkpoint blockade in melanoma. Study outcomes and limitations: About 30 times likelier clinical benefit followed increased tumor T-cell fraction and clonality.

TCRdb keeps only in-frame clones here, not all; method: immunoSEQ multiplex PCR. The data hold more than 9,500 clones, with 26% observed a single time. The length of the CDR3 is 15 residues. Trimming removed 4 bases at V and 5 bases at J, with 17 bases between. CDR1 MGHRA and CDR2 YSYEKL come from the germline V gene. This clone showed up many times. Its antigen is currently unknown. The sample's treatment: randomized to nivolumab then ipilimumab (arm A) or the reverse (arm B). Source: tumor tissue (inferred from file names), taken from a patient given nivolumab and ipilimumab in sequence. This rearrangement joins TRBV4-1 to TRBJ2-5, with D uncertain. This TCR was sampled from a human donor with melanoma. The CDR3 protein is CASSRNPTGQETQYF. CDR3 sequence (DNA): TGCGCCAGCAGCCGAAACCCCACCGGCCAGGAGACCCAGTACTTC.